This T cell receptor beta chain derives from a study of blood T cell repertoires in COVID-19. Clones were read by immunoSEQ multiplex PCR, and TCRdb kept only the in-frame ones, dropping some. The sample has roughly 180,000 clones, 80% to 90% seen once. From germline, CDR1 is WSHSY and CDR2 SAAADI. V was clipped by 6 bases and J by 5 bases; unmatched bases: 6. The CDR3 contains 14 residues. This chain joins TRBV10-2 and TRBJ1-2; 10 bases agree with TRBD1. The sequencing sample was made of peripheral blood. The receptor was derived from a woman between 50 and 59 years old with COVID-19, enrolled during active disease. CDR3 in amino acids: CASRLGQGVYGYTF. In nucleotides, the CDR3 is TGCGCCAGCAGGCTAGGACAGGGGGTTTATGGCTACACCTTC.